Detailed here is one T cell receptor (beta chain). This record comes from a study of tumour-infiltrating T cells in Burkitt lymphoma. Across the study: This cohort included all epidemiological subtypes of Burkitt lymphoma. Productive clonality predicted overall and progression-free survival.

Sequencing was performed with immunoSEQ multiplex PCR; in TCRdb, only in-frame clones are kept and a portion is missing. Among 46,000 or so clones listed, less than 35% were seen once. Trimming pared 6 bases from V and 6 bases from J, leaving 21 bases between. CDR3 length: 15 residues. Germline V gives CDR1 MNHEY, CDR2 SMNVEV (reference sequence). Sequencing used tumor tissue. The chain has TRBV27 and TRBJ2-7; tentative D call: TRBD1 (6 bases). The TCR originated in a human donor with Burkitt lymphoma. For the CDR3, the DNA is TGTGCCAGCAGCTCCGGTCGAGGGGGAGCTCGCGAGCAGTACTTC. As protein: CASSSGRGGAREQYF.